This TCR beta chain was captured by sequencing in a study of a mutant IDH1 vaccine in newly diagnosed glioma. Time point noted: week 23, last vaccination. Vaccine doses each comprised 300 ug of mutant IDH1 20-mer peptide, with topical imiquimod. Unmatched junction bases numbered 10, after V lost 6 bases and J lost 8 bases. This CDR3 is 15 amino acids long. Germline loops: CDR1 SNHLY, CDR2 FYNNEI. Comment on this clone: Its antigen is not identified.

The method was immunoSEQ multiplex PCR; TCRdb's version includes in-frame clones alone and lacks a portion of them. The top ten clones hold about 1.4% of a sample with about 54,000 clones, 80% to 90% of them seen once. The rearrangement links TRBV2 to TRBJ1-4; 9 bases fit TRBD1. Material: PBMCs, obtained from a glioma patient whose treatment included an IDH1 peptide vaccine. The sequence was obtained from a middle-aged man with glioma. The CDR3: CASRLTGGAGEKLFF. The DNA of the CDR3 is TGTGCCAGCAGACTCACAGGGGGCGCTGGGGAAAAACTGTTTTTT.